This T cell receptor beta chain stems from a study of T cell changes during pregnancy in multiple sclerosis (dated by TCRdb to the late 2010s). Study-wide context: In women with multiple sclerosis, the researchers looked at how the T cell repertoire shifted as pregnancy progressed.

The library was generated by the immunoSEQ multiplex PCR assay. Imported from immuneACCESS, the table was reduced by TCRdb to in-frame sequences with V and J called. These copies leave out some clones; in studies compared against another copy, an unresolved V gene accounts for under half, and the cause of the remainder is not known. Present in this sample are under 85,000 clones, 91% of which were seen just once. The ten top clones hold 0.29% of the sample. The CDR3 numbers 15 residues from cysteine through phenylalanine. The kept DNA is CDR3 alone, 45 bases in frame from the first base. Relative to germline, V is missing 0 bases and J is missing 1 base, with 1 base of the junction outside any gene match. CDR1 and CDR2 were assigned from the germline V gene as SGHTA and FQGNSA. Concerning this clone: Its antigen has not been determined. Base-call qualities are not available, and no considerably larger clone is one nucleotide away.

This chain joins TRBV7-2 to TRBJ2-5, with 8 bases matching TRBD1. The clonotype originates from a female donor in good health, enrolled as a control in a pregnancy study. The source material was CD4+ T cells from peripheral blood mononuclear cells, sampled in the third trimester of pregnancy. The nucleotide sequence reads TGTGCCAGCAGCTTAGCGCAGGGGGCCCAAGAGACCCAGTACTTC. It codes for CASSLAQGAQETQYF.